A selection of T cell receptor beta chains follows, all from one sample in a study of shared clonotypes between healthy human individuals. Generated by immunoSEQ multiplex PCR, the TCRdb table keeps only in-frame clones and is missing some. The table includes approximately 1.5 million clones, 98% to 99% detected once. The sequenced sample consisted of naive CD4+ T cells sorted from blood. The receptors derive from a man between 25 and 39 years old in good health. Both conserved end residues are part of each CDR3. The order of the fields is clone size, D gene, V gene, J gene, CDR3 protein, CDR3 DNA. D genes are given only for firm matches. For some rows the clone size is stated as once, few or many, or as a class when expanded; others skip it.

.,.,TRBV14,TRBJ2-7,CASSQDLRGRQYF,TGTGCCAGCAGCCAAGATCTGAGGGGTCGGCAGTACTTC
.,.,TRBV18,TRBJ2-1,CASSPRGDLALRKHNEQFF,TGTGCCAGCTCACCCAGGGGGGATCTAGCTCTCCGAAAACACAATGAGCAGTTCTTC
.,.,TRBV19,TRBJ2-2,CASSLLGVGGNTGELFF,TGTGCCAGTAGTCTTCTAGGGGTTGGGGGAAACACCGGGGAGCTGTTTTTT
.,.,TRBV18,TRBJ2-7,CASSANLPGISYEQYF,TGTGCCAGCTCGGCAAATCTACCTGGGATAAGCTACGAGCAGTACTTC
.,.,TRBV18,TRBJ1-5,CASSHSRGGRRDNQPQHF,TGTGCCAGCTCACACTCGAGGGGGGGGCGCAGGGACAATCAGCCCCAGCATTTT
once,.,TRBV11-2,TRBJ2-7,CASSLIRGDVGEQYF,TGTGCCAGCAGCTTAATAAGGGGTGATGTTGGCGAGCAGTACTTC
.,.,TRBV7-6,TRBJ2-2,CASTKAGTGELFF,TGTGCCAGCACCAAAGCAGGTACCGGGGAGCTGTTTTTT
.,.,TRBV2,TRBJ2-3,CASKPSADTQYF,TGTGCCAGCAAACCCAGCGCAGATACGCAGTATTTT
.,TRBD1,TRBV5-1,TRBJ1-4,CASSRGQGGGEKLFF,TGCGCCAGCAGCAGGGGACAGGGTGGAGGTGAAAAACTGTTTTTT
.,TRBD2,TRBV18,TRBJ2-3,CASSPLAGVGDTQYF,TGTGCCAGCTCACCACTAGCGGGAGTTGGAGATACGCAGTATTTT
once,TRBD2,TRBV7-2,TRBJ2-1,CASSLGLAGGLSGEQFF,TGTGCCAGCAGCTTGGGACTAGCGGGAGGGTTATCTGGTGAGCAGTTCTTC
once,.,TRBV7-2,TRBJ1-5,CASSSDRFNQPQHF,TGTGCCAGCAGCTCCGACAGATTCAATCAGCCCCAGCATTTT
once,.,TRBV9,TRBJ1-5,CASSVDSMNQPQHF,TGTGCCAGCAGCGTAGACAGCATGAATCAGCCCCAGCATTTT
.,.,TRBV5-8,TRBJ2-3,CASGFQIGSTDTQYF,TGTGCCAGCGGATTTCAAATAGGTAGCACAGATACGCAGTATTTT
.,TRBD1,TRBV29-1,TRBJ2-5,CSVGQGQETQYF,TGCAGCGTCGGACAGGGGCAGGAGACCCAGTACTTC
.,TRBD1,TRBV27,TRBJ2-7,CASSEGQGAYEQYF,TGTGCCAGCAGTGAGGGACAGGGGGCCTACGAGCAGTACTTC
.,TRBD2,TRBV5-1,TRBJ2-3,CASSPAAGGTGTQYF,TGCGCCAGCAGCCCCGCGGCGGGAGGCACAGGTACGCAGTATTTT
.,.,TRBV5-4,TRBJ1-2,CASSRSGGGYTF,TGTGCCAGCAGCCGCTCGGGGGGTGGCTACACCTTC
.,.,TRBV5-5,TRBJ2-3,CASSPSLRKITDTQYF,TGTGCCAGCAGCCCTAGTTTACGGAAAATCACAGATACGCAGTATTTT
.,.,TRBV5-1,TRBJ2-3,CASSLDGVSSTDTQYF,TGCGCCAGCAGCCTGGACGGTGTTAGTAGCACAGATACGCAGTATTTT
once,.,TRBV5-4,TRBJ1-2,CASSPDGGDPYYGYTF,TGTGCCAGCAGCCCTGACGGCGGGGACCCTTACTATGGCTACACCTTC
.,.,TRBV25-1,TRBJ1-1,CASSGHGTEAFF,TGTGCCAGCAGCGGGCACGGGACTGAAGCTTTCTTT
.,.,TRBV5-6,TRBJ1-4,CASSPRTATNEKLFF,TGTGCCAGCAGCCCCCGGACAGCAACTAATGAAAAACTGTTTTTT
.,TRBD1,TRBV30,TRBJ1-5,CAWSQGQGHQPQHF,TGTGCCTGGAGCCAAGGACAGGGACATCAGCCCCAGCATTTT
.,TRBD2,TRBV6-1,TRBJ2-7,CASSVAGTSGSSYEQYF,TGTGCCAGCAGTGTCGCCGGGACTAGCGGGAGTTCCTACGAGCAGTACTTC
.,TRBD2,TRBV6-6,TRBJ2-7,CASSYDFRGGQYF,TGTGCCAGCAGTTACGACTTCCGCGGGGGGCAGTACTTC
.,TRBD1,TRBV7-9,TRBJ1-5,CASSLEVGTGINQPQHF,TGTGCCAGCAGCTTAGAGGTGGGGACAGGAATTAATCAGCCCCAGCATTTT
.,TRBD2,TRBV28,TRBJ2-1,CASSLTSGRAFDNEQFF,TGTGCCAGCAGTTTAACTAGCGGGAGGGCCTTCGACAATGAGCAGTTCTTC
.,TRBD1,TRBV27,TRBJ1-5,CASTTRQGHQPQHF,TGTGCCAGCACCACGCGACAGGGACATCAGCCCCAGCATTTT
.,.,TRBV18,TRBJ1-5,CASSPQLNQPQHF,TGTGCCAGCTCACCGCAGCTAAATCAGCCCCAGCATTTT
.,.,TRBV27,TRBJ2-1,CASGYLRERQFF,TGTGCCAGCGGCTATCTCCGGGAAAGGCAGTTCTTC
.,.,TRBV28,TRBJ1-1,CASTTAGGTSFTEAFF,TGTGCCAGCACCACGGCTGGAGGGACATCTTTCACTGAAGCTTTCTTT
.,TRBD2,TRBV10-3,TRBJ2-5,CAISDTLSGSAETQYF,TGTGCCATCAGTGATACTCTAAGCGGGAGTGCGGAGACCCAGTACTTC
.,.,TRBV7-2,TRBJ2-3,CASSLAGQRDTQYF,TGTGCCAGCAGCTTAGCTGGACAGCGGGATACGCAGTATTTT
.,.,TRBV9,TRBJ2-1,CASSARPYNEQFF,TGTGCCAGCAGCGCCCGACCCTACAATGAGCAGTTCTTC
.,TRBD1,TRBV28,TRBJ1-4,CASSLITTGGNEKLFF,TGTGCCAGCAGCCTAATTACGACAGGGGGTAATGAAAAACTGTTTTTT
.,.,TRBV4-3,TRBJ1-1,CASSQDEANTEAFF,TGCGCCAGCAGCCAAGATGAAGCGAACACTGAAGCTTTCTTT
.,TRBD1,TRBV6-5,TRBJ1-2,CASSRDRGVGYTF,TGTGCCAGCAGTAGGGACAGGGGTGTAGGCTACACCTTC
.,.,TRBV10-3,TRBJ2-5,CAISAYRETQYF,TGTGCCATCAGTGCATACAGGGAGACCCAGTACTTC
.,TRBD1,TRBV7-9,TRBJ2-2,CASSPNRGLNTGELFF,TGTGCCAGCAGCCCTAACAGGGGCCTGAACACCGGGGAGCTGTTTTTT
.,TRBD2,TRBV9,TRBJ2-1,CASSRGLAGGPPYNEQFF,TGTGCCAGCAGTAGGGGACTAGCGGGAGGGCCGCCCTACAATGAGCAGTTCTTC
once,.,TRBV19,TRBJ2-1,CASNPLGTSYNEQFF,TGTGCCAGTAACCCCCTAGGGACCTCCTACAATGAGCAGTTCTTC
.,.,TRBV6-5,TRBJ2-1,CASSYSVFPSYNEQFF,TGTGCCAGCAGTTACTCGGTTTTTCCTTCCTACAATGAGCAGTTCTTC
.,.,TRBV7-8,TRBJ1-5,CASSYNGRGNQPQHF,TGTGCCAGCAGCTACAATGGTCGGGGCAATCAGCCCCAGCATTTT
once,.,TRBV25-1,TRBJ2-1,CASTELGQGGNEQFF,TGTGCCAGCACCGAATTAGGGCAGGGCGGGAATGAGCAGTTCTTC
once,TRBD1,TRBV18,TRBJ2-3,CASSLDPQGTQTVLTDTQYF,TGTGCCAGCTCATTGGACCCACAGGGGACCCAGACGGTCCTCACAGATACGCAGTATTTT
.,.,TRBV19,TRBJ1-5,CASSLRGGSNQPQHF,TGTGCCAGTAGTCTCAGGGGAGGCTCAAATCAGCCCCAGCATTTT
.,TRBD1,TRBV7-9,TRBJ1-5,CASSPDRGPQPQHF,TGTGCCAGCAGCCCCGACAGGGGACCACAGCCCCAGCATTTT